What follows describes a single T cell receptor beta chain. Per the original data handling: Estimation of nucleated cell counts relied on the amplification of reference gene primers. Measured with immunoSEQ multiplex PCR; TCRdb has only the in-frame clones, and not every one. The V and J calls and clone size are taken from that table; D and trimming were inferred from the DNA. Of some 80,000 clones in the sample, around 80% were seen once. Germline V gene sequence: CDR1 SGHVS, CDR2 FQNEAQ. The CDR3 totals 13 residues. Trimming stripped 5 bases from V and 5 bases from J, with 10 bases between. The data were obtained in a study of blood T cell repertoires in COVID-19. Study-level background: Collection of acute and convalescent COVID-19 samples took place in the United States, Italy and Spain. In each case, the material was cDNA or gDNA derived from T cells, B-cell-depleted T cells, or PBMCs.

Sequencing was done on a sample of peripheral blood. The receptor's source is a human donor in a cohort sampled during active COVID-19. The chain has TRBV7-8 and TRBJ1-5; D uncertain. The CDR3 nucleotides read TGTGCCAGCAGCCGCGACGGAGATCAGCCCCAGCATTTT. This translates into CASSRDGDQPQHF.